A single sample gave rise to the 4 T cell receptor beta chains below, sequenced in a study of spatial heterogeneity in lung cancer. From the 5' RACE reads, TCRdb called clonotypes with MiXCR, one entry per CDR3 protein. The table has roughly 10,000 distinct CDR3 sequences, 20% to 25% seen once; the top ten hold 3.5% to 5%. Regarding time point: blood at routine non-recurrence follow-up after resection. The sample in question was PBMCs, obtained at follow-up. These receptors originate from a female donor with early-stage non-small cell lung cancer.

This chain links TRBV5-5 with TRBJ2-3; no firm D call. The CDR3 spans 14 residues. CDR1 and CDR2 from the germline V gene are SGHKS and YYEKEE (reference sequence). With 0 bases removed from V and 6 bases from J, the gap between germline ends came to 11 bases. CDR3 protein: CASSLEVSVDTQYF. CDR3 bases: TGTGCCAGCAGCTTGGAGGTTTCGGTCGATACGCAGTATTTT. The variable domain in full, with the rest retrieved from reference TRBV5-5 and TRBJ2-3, is DAGVTQSPTHLIKTRGQQVTLRCSPISGHKSVSWYQQVLGQGPQFIFQYYEKEERGRGNFPDRFSARQFPNYSSELNVNALLLGDSALYLCASSLEVSVDTQYFGPGTRLTVL.

This clonotype was picked up a small number of times. The V gene is TRBV14, the J gene TRBJ2-5; perhaps TRBD2 as D (5 bases). Trimming left V 0 bases short and J 5 bases short, with 19 bases between. The length of the CDR3 is 17 residues. The germline CDR1 and CDR2 sequences are SGHDN and FVKESK. CDR3 DNA sequence: TGTGCCAGCAGCCAAGATGGCCAAGCGAGGGTTCTGGAGACCCAGTACTTC. Amino acids: CASSQDGQARVLETQYF. Looking up the rest from reference TRBV14 and TRBJ2-5 gives the full variable domain: EAGVTQFPSHSVIEKGQTVTLRCDPISGHDNLYWYRRVMGKEIKFLLHFVKESKQDESGMPNNRFLAERTGGTYSTLKVQPAELEDSGVYFCASSQDGQARVLETQYFGPGTRLLVL.

The V call is TRBV10-1, the J call TRBJ2-1; TRBD2 matches 13 bases. Trimming at V came to 8 bases and at J to 4 bases, leaving 2 bases not matched to a gene. The CDR3 is 14 amino acids. Per germline, CDR1 WNHNN and CDR2 SYGVQD (reference sequence). The CDR3 is CASGTSGDYNEQFF. The CDR3 DNA is TGCGCCAGCGGGACTAGCGGGGATTACAATGAGCAGTTCTTC.

In its sample, this clonotype was seen a few times. The rearrangement joins TRBV29-1 to TRBJ1-1; tentatively, D is TRBD1 (5 bases). Trimming stripped 2 bases from V and 10 bases from J, with 8 bases between. CDR3 length: 10 residues. Germline V gene sequence: CDR1 SQVTM, CDR2 ANQGSEA. The CDR3 DNA is TGCAGCGTTGAAAGTGGGGGAGCTTTCTTT. It translates to CSVESGGAFF.